Sequencing of this T cell receptor (beta chain) was carried out in a study of Ad26.COV2.S vaccination and SARS-CoV-2 variants. Overall study context: By the intramuscular route, Ad26.COV2.S was given once, or twice 56 days apart. General study results and limits: Responses of spike-specific T cells (both CD8+ and CD4+) reportedly showed substantial breadth after vaccination.

As concerns this clone: Its matching antigen is unknown.

As to treatment: some 19 received Ad26.COV2.S at low or high dose, single or two shots; five or six received placebo; per-sample allocation not given. Specimens were obtained on day 63 following the first vaccine or placebo injection. Participants' vaccine, an Ad26 vector, delivered Wuhan-strain SARS-CoV-2 spike. The repertoire was sequenced with immunoSEQ multiplex PCR; TCRdb's copy has only in-frame clones and lacks some. This table has roughly 380,000 clones, around 86% appearing once. The specimen comprised peripheral blood, sampled in a trial of Ad26.COV2.S vaccine versus placebo. The sequence came from a person aged 18-65 years who received the Ad26.COV2.S COVID-19 vaccine or a placebo.

This CDR3 reads CASSAEGTGGGETQYF. As DNA, the CDR3 is TGTGCCAGCAGCGCCGAAGGCACAGGGGGCGGGGAGACCCAGTACTTC. This chain links TRBV9 with TRBJ2-5; 9 bases are a match to TRBD1. The V gene's germline CDR1 is SGDLS and CDR2 YYNGEE. V was pared by 3 bases and J by 5 bases, with 11 bases of the junction left unmatched. The CDR3 is 16 amino acids.